One T cell receptor (beta chain) is described in this entry. This entry comes from a study of OX40 agonist ivuxolimab in advanced cancers. TCRdb's copy holds only in-frame clones and misses some; the assay was immunoSEQ multiplex PCR. The data contain 120,000 or so clones, roughly 93% of them singletons. Germline V CDR1 and CDR2: LNHNV, YYDKDF (reference sequence). The V end was cut by 0 bases, the J end by 5 bases, with 7 bases between. This CDR3 spans 13 amino acids. The sequence derives from an adult with an advanced solid tumor such as melanoma, head and neck, liver or kidney cancer. The chain recombines TRBV15 with TRBJ2-5; D is unclear. The sequencing used CD4+ or CD8+ T cells sorted from blood, collected in a trial of the OX40 agonist ivuxolimab. CDR3 residues: CATSRDPKETQYF. The CDR3 DNA is TGTGCCACCAGCAGAGATCCGAAGGAGACCCAGTACTTC.